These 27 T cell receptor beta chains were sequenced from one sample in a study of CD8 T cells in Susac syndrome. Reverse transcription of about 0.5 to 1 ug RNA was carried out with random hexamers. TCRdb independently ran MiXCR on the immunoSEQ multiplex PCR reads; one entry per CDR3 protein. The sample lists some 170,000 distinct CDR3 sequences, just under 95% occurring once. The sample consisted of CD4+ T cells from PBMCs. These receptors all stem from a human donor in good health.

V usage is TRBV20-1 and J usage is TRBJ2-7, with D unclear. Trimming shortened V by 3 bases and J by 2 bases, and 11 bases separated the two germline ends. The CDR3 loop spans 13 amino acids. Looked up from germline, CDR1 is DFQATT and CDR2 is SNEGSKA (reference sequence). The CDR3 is CSASEGSAYEQYF. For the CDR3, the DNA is TGCAGTGCTAGTGAAGGGTCGGCCTACGAGCAGTACTTC.

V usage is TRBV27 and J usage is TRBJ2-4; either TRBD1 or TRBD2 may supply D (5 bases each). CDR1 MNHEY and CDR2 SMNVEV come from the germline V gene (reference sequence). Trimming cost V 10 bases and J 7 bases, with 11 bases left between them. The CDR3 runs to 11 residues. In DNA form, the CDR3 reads TGTGCCACGTCGGGGCATAACATTCAGTACTTC. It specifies CATSGHNIQYF.

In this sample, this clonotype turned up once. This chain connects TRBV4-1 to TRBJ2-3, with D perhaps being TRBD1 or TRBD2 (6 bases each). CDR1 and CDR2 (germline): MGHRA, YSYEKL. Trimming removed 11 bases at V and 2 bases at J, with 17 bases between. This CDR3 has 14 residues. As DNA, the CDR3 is TGCGCCTCTAGATGGGGGGCCTTCACAGATACGCAGTATTTT. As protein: CASRWGAFTDTQYF.

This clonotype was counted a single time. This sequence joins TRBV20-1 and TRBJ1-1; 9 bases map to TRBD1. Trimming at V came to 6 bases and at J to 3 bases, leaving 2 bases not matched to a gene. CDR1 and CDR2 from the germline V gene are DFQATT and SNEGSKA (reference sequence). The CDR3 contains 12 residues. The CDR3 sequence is CSARTGDTEAFF. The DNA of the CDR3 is TGCAGTGCCAGGACAGGGGACACTGAAGCTTTCTTT.

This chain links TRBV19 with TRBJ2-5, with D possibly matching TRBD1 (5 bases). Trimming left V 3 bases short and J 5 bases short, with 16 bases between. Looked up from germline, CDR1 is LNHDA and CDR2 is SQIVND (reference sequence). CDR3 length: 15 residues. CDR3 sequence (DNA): TGTGCCAGTAGTATTTATACGCAGGGCGCGGAGACCCAGTACTTC. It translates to CASSIYTQGAETQYF. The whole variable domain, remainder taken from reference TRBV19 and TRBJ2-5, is DGGITQSPKYLFRKEGQNVTLSCEQNLNHDAMYWYRQDPGQGLRLIYYSQIVNDFQKGDIAEGYSVSREKKESFPLTVTSAQKNPTAFYLCASSIYTQGAETQYFGPGTRLLVL.

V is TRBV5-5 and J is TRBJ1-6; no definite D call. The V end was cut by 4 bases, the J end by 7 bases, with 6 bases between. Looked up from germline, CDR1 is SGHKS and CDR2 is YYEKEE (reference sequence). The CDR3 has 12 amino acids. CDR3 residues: CASSIRNSPLHF. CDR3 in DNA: TGTGCCAGCAGCATAAGAAATTCACCCCTCCACTTT.

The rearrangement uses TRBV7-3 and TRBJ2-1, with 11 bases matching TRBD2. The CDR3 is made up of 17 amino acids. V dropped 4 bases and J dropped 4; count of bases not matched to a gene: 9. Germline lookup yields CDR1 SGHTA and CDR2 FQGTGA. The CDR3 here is CASSSPTSGDTYNEQFF. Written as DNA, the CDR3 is TGTGCCAGCAGCTCCCCGACTAGCGGGGATACTTACAATGAGCAGTTCTTC.

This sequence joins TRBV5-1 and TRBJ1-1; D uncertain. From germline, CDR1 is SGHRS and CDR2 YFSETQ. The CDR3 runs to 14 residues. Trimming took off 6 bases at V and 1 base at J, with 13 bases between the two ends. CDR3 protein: CASKVVRGNTEAFF. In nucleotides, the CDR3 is TGCGCCAGCAAAGTAGTCCGTGGGAACACTGAAGCTTTCTTT.

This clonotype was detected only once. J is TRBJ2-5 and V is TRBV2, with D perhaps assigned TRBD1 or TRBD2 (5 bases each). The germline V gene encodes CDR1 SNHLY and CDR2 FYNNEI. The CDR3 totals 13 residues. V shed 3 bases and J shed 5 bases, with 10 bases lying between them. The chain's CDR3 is CASSDREFETQYF. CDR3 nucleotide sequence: TGTGCCAGCAGTGACAGGGAGTTCGAGACCCAGTACTTC.

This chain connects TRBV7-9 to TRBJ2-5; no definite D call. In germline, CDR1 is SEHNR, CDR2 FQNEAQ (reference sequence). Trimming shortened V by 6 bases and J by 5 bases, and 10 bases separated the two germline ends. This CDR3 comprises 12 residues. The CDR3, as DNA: TGTGCCAGCAGACAATCACGGGAGACCCAGTACTTC. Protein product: CASRQSRETQYF.

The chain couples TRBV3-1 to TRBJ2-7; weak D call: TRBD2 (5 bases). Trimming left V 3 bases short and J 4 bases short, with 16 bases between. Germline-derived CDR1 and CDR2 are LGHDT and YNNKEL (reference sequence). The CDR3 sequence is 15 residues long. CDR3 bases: TGTGCCAGCAGCCACCTGGACCCCGCGGGTTACGAGCAGTACTTC. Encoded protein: CASSHLDPAGYEQYF.

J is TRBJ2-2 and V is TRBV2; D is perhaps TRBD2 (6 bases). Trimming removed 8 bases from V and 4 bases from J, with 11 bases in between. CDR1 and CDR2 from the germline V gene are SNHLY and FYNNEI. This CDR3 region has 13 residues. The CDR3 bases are TGTGCCAGCCTTCCGGGGGTCACCGGGGAGCTGTTTTTT. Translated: CASLPGVTGELFF.

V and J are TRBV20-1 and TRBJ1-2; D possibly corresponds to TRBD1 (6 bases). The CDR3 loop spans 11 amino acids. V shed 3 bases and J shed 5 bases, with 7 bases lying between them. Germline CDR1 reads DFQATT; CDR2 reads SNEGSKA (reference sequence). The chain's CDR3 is CSASTGYGYTF. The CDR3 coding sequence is TGCAGTGCTAGCACAGGGTATGGCTACACCTTC.

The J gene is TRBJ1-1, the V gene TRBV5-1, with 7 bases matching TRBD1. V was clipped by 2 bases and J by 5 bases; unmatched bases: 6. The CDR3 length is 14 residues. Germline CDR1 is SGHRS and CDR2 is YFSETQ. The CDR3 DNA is TGCGCCAGCAGCTTACGAGGGGGCAGGACTGAAGCTTTCTTT. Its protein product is CASSLRGGRTEAFF.

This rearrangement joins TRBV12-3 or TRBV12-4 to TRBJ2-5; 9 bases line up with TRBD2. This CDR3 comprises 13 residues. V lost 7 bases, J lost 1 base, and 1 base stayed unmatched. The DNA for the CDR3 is TGTGCCAGCATGACTAGCGGCCAAGAGACCCAGTACTTC. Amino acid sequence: CASMTSGQETQYF.

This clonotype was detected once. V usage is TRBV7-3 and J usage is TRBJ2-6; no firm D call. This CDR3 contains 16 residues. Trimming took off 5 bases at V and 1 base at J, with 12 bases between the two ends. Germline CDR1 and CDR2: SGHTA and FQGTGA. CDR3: CASSPPGRSGANVLTF. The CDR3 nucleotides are TGTGCCAGCAGCCCACCCGGACGTTCTGGGGCCAACGTCCTGACTTTC.

The CDR3 sequence is CASSHVETQYF. The CDR3 DNA follows: TGTGCCAGCAGCCACGTGGAGACCCAGTACTTC. The genes are TRBV3-1 and TRBJ2-5; no clear D gene. This CDR3 is 11 amino acids long. V was shortened by 3 bases and J by 5 bases, with 4 bases between the two germline ends. Germline assignment: CDR1 LGHDT and CDR2 YNNKEL (reference sequence).

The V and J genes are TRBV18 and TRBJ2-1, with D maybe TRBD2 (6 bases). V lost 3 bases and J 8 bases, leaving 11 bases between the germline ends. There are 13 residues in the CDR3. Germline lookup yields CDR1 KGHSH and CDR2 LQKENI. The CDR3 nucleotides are TGTGCCAGCTCACCGAGTAGGGACTATGAGCAGTTCTTC. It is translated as CASSPSRDYEQFF.

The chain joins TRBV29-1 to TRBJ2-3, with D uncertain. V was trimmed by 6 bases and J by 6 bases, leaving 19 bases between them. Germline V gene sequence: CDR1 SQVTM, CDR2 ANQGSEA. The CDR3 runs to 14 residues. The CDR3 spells CSVQPWSPADTQYF. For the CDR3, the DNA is TGCAGCGTCCAGCCCTGGAGTCCAGCGGATACGCAGTATTTT.

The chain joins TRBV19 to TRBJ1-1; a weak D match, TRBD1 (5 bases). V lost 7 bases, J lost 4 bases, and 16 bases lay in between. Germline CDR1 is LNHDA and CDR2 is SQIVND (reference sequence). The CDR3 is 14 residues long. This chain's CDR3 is CASTQSGPTTEAFF. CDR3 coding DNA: TGTGCCAGTACCCAGTCAGGGCCGACCACTGAAGCTTTCTTT.

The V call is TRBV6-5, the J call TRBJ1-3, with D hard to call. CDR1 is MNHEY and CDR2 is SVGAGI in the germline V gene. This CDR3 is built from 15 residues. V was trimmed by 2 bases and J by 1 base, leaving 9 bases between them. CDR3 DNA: TGTGCCAGCAGTTACGGGGTACAGTCTGGAAACACCATATATTTT. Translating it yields CASSYGVQSGNTIYF.

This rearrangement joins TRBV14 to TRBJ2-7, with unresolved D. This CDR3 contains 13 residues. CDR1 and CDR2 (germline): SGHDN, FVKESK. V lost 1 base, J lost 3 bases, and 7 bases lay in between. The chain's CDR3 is CASSQGADYEQYF. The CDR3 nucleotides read TGTGCCAGCAGCCAAGGGGCAGACTACGAGCAGTACTTC.

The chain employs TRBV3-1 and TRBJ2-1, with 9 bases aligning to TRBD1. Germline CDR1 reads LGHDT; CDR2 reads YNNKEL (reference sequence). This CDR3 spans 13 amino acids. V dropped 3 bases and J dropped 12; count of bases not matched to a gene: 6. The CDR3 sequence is CASSQGTGYGQFF. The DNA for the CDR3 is TGTGCCAGCAGCCAGGGGACAGGGTACGGGCAGTTCTTC.

CDR3 protein: CSARVLGQSSYEQYF. CDR3 coding DNA: TGCAGTGCTAGAGTCTTGGGACAGAGCTCCTACGAGCAGTACTTC. V gene TRBV20-1 combines with J gene TRBJ2-7, with 7 positions matching TRBD1. CDR1 and CDR2 from the germline V gene are DFQATT and SNEGSKA (reference sequence). V lost 1 base to trimming and J lost 0 bases; unmatched junction nucleotides: 6. The CDR3 is 15 residues long.

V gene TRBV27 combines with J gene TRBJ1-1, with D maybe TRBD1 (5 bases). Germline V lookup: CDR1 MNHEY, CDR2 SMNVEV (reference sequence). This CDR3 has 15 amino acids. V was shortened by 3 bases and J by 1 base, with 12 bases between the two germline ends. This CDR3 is CASSLEGLANTEAFF. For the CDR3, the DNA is TGTGCCAGCAGTTTGGAGGGGCTGGCGAACACTGAAGCTTTCTTT.

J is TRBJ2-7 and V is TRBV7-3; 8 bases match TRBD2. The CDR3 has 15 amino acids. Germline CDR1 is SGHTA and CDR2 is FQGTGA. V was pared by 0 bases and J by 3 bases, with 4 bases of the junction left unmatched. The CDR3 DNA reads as TGTGCCAGCAGCTTAACGGGCGGGGGGCGCTACGAGCAGTACTTC. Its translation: CASSLTGGGRYEQYF.

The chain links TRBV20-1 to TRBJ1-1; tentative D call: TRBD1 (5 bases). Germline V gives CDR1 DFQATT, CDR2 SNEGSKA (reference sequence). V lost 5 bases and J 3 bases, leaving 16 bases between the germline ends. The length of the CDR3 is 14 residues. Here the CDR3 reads CSALSTGKDTEAFF. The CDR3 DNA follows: TGCAGTGCTCTGTCTACAGGAAAAGACACTGAAGCTTTCTTT.